Described below is a single T cell receptor (beta chain) sequence and its context. The data were taken from a study of human T cells and chemical hapten exposure. Germline V gene sequence: CDR1 MDHEN, CDR2 SYDVKM. V lost 5 bases to trimming and J lost 7 bases, with 15 bases between them. The CDR3 spans 14 residues. As for time point: pre-sensitization, week 0. Treatment of the sample: therapeutic diphenylcyclopropenone sensitization with weekly scalp DPC. TCRdb ran MiXCR on the RACE reads and lists one entry per CDR3 protein. The sample lists more than 100,000 distinct CDR3 sequences, 13% occurring once.

This chain connects TRBV28 to TRBJ2-1; D is undetermined. The receptor was isolated from a young woman with alopecia areata. Some clones in this sample may be carry-over from other donors' samples. Sample: whole blood, taken in connection with sensitization to the hapten diphenylcyclopropenone (DPC). The CDR3 region has the DNA TGTGCCAGCAGTCTCCTAAGACATGGGAATGAGCAGTTCTTC. Translating gives CASSLLRHGNEQFF.